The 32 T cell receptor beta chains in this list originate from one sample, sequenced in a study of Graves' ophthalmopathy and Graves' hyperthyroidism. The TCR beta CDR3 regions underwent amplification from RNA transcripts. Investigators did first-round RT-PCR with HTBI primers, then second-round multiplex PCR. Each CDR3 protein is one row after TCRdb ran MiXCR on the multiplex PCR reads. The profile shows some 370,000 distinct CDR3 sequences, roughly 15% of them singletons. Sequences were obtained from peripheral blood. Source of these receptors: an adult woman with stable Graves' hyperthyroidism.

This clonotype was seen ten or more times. The CDR3 sequence: CRVASGRLDYEQYF. The DNA of the CDR3 is TGCAGGGTAGCTAGCGGGAGGTTGGACTACGAGCAGTACTTC. The V and J genes are TRBV20-1 and TRBJ2-7; 11 positions match TRBD2. Germline V CDR1 and CDR2: DFQATT, SNEGSKA (reference sequence). The CDR3 has 14 residues.

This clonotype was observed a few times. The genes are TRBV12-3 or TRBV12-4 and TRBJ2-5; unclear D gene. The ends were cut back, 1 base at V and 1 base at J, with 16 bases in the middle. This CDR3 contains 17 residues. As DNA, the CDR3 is TGTGCCAGCAGTTTAGGGTCGCGAGGAATACTCCAAGAGACCCAGTACTTC. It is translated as CASSLGSRGILQETQYF.

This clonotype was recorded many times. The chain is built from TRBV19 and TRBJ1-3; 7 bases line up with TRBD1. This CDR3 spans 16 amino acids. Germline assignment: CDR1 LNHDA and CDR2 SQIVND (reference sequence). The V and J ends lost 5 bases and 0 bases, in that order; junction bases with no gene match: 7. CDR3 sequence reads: CASSLPGQNSGNTIYF. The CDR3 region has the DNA TGTGCCAGTAGTCTTCCGGGACAGAACTCTGGAAACACCATATATTTT. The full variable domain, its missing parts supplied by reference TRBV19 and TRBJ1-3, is DGGITQSPKYLFRKEGQNVTLSCEQNLNHDAMYWYRQDPGQGLRLIYYSQIVNDFQKGDIAEGYSVSREKKESFPLTVTSAQKNPTAFYLCASSLPGQNSGNTIYFGEGSWLTVV.

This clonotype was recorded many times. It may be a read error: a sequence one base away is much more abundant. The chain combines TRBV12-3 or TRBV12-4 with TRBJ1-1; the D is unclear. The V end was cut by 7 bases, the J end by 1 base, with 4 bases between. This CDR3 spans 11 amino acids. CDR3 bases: TGTGCCAGCACCCCGAACACTGAAGCTTTCTTT. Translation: CASTPNTEAFF.

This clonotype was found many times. DNA of the CDR3: TGTGCCACCAGTTCGGCAGGTGGAAACACTGAAGCTTTCTTT. Its protein product is CATSSAGGNTEAFF. The J gene is TRBJ1-1, the V gene TRBV24-1; D is uncertain. Germline-derived CDR1 and CDR2 are KGHDR and SFDVKD. This CDR3 region has 14 residues. V shed 6 bases and J shed 2 bases, with 12 bases lying between them.

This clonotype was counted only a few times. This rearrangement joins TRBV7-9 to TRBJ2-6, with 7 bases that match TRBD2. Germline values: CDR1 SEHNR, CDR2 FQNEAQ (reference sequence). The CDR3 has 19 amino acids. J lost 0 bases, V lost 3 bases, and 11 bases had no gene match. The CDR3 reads CASSLGLAVPSSGANVLTF. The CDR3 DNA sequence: TGTGCCAGCAGCTTGGGCCTAGCGGTTCCGTCCTCTGGGGCCAACGTCCTGACTTTC.

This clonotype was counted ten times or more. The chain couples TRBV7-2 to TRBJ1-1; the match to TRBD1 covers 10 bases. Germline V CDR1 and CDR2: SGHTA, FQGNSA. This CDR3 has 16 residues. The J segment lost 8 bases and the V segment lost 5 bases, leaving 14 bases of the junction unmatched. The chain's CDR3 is CASSPRQGALSREAFF. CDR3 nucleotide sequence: TGTGCCAGCAGCCCGCGACAGGGGGCCCTCTCCCGGGAAGCTTTCTTT.

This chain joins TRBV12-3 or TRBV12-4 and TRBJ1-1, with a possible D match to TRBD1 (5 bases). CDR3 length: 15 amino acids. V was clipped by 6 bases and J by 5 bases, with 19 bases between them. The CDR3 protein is CASRPADSSLTEAFF. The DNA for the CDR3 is TGTGCCAGCAGACCCGCCGACAGTTCTTTGACTGAAGCTTTCTTT.

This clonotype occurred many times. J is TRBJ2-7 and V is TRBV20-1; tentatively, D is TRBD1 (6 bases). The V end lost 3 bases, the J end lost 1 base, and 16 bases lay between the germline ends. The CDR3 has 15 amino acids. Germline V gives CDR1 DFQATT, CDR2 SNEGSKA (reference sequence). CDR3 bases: TGCAGTGCTAGTCCGGACAGAAGACGGTCCTACGAGCAGTACTTC. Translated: CSASPDRRRSYEQYF.

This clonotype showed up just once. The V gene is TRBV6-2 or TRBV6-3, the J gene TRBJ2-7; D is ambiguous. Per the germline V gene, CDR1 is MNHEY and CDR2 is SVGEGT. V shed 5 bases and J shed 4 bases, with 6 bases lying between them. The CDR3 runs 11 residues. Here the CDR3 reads CASSMTYEQYF. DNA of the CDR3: TGTGCCAGCAGTATGACGTACGAGCAGTACTTC.

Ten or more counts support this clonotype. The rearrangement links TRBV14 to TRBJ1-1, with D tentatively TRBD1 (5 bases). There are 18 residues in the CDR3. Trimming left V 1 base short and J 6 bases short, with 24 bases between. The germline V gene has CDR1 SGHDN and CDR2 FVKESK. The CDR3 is CASSQVKTRAGSGSEAFF. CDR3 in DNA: TGTGCCAGCAGCCAAGTAAAGACCAGGGCAGGGTCGGGCTCTGAAGCTTTCTTT. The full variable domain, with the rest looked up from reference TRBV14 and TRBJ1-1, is EAGVTQFPSHSVIEKGQTVTLRCDPISGHDNLYWYRRVMGKEIKFLLHFVKESKQDESGMPNNRFLAERTGGTYSTLKVQPAELEDSGVYFCASSQVKTRAGSGSEAFFGQGTRLTVV.

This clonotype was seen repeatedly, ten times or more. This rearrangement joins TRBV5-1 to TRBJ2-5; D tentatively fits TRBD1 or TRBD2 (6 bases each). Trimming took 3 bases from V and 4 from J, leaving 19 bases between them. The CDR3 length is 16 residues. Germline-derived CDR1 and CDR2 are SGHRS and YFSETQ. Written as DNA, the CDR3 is TGCGCCAGCAGCTGGGGGGACACCCCTTCGGGAGAGACCCAGTACTTC. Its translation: CASSWGDTPSGETQYF. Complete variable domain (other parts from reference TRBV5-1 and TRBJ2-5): KAGVTQTPRYLIKTRGQQVTLSCSPISGHRSVSWYQQTPGQGLQFLFEYFSETQRNKGNFPGRFSGRQFSNSRSEMNVSTLELGDSALYLCASSWGDTPSGETQYFGPGTRLLVL.

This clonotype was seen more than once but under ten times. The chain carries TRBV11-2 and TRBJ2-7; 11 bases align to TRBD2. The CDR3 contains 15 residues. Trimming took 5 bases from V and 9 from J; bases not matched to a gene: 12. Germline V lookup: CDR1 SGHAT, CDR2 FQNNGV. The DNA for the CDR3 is TGTGCCAGCAGCGTAACGACTAGCGGGAAATCCGTGCAGTACTTC. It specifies CASSVTTSGKSVQYF.

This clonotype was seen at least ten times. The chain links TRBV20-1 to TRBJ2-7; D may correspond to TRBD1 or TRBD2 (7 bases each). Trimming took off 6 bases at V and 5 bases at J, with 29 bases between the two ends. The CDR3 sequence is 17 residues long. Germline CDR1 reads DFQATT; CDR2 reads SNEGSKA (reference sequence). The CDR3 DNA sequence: TGCAGTGCCACCGTGAGGGAGGGACGACAGGGATACAACGAGCAGTACTTC. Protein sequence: CSATVREGRQGYNEQYF.

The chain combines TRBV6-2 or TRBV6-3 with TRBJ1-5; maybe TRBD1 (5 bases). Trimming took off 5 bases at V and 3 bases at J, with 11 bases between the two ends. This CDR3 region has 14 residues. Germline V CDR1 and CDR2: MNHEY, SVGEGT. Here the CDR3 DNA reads TGTGCCAGCAGTCCCGGGACCTACAATCAGCCCCAGCATTTT. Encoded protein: CASSPGTYNQPQHF.

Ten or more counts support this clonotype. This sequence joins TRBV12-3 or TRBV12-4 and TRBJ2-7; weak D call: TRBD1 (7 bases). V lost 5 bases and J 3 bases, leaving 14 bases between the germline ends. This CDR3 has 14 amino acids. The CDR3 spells CASSETGRLYEQYF. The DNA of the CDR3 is TGTGCCAGCAGTGAGACAGGGAGGCTCTACGAGCAGTACTTC.

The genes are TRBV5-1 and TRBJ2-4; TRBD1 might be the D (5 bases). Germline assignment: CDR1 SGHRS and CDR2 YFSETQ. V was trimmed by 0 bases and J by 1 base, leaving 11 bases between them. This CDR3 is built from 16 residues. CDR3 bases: TGCGCCAGCAGCTTGGCCCCAGGGATTGCCAAAAACATTCAGTACTTC. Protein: CASSLAPGIAKNIQYF.

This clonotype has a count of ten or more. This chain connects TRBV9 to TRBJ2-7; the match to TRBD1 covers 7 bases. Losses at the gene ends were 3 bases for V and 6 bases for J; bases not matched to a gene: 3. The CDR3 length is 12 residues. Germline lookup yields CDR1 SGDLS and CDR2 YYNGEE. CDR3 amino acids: CASSARQGEQYF. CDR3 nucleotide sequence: TGTGCCAGCAGCGCTAGACAGGGCGAGCAGTACTTC. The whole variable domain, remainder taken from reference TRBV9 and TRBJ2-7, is DSGVTQTPKHLITATGQRVTLRCSPRSGDLSVYWYQQSLDQGLQFLIQYYNGEERAKGNILERFSAQQFPDLHSELNLSSLELGDSALYFCASSARQGEQYFGPGTRLTVT.

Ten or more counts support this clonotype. In DNA form, the CDR3 reads TGCAGTGCCCTCTTCCGCGCAAACACTGAAGCTTTCTTT. As protein: CSALFRANTEAFF. This rearrangement joins TRBV20-1 to TRBJ1-1, with no clear D. Germline-derived CDR1 and CDR2 are DFQATT and SNEGSKA (reference sequence). Trimming took off 6 bases at V and 2 bases at J, with 13 bases between the two ends. The CDR3 length is 13 residues.

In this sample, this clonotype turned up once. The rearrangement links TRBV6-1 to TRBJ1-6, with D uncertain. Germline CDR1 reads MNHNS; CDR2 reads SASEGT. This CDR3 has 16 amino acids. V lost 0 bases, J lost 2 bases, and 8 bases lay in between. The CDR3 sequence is CASSEAGRPYNSPLHF. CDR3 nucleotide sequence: TGTGCCAGCAGTGAAGCTGGAAGACCCTATAATTCACCCCTCCACTTT.

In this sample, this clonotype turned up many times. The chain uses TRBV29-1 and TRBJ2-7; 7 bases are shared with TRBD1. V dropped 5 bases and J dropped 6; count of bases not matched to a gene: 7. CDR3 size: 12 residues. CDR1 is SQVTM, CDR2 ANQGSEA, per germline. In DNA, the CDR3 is TGCAGCGTTAGGGGTACAGGGGCCGAGCAGTACTTC. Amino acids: CSVRGTGAEQYF.

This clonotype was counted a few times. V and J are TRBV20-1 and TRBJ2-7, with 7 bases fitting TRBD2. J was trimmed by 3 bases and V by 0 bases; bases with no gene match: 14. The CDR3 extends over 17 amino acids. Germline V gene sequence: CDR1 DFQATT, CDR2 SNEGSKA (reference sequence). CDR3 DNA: TGCAGTGCTAGAGATAGGGGCGGCGGGAGTCCCTACTACGAGCAGTACTTC. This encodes CSARDRGGGSPYYEQYF.

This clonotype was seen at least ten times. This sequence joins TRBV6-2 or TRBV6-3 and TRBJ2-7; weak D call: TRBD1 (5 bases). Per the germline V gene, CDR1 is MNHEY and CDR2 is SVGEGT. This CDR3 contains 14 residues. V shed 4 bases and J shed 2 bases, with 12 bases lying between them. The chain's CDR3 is CASSSPDSAYEQYF. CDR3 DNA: TGTGCCAGCAGTTCACCCGACAGCGCCTACGAGCAGTACTTC.

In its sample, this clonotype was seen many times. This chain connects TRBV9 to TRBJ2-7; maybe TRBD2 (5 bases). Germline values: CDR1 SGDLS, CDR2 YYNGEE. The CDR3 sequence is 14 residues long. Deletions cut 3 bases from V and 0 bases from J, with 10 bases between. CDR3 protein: CASSEEVSSYEQYF. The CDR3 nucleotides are TGTGCCAGCAGCGAGGAGGTGAGCTCCTACGAGCAGTACTTC. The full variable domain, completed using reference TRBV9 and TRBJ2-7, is DSGVTQTPKHLITATGQRVTLRCSPRSGDLSVYWYQQSLDQGLQFLIQYYNGEERAKGNILERFSAQQFPDLHSELNLSSLELGDSALYFCASSEEVSSYEQYFGPGTRLTVT.

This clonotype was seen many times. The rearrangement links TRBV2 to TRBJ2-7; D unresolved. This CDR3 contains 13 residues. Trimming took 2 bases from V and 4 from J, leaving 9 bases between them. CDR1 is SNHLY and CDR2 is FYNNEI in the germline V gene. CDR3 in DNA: TGTGCCAGCAGTGAAATAGATCAATACGAGCAGTACTTC. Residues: CASSEIDQYEQYF. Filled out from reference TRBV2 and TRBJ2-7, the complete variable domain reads EPEVTQTPSHQVTQMGQEVILRCVPISNHLYFYWYRQILGQKVEFLVSFYNNEISEKSEIFDDQFSVERPDGSNFTLKIRSTKLEDSAMYFCASSEIDQYEQYFGPGTRLTVT.

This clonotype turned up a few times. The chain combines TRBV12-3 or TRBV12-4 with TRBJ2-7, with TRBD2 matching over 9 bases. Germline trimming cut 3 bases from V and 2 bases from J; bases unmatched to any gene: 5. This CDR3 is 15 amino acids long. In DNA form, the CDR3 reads TGTGCCAGCAGTTTTGAGGGGACTAGCCCCTACGAGCAGTACTTC. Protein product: CASSFEGTSPYEQYF.

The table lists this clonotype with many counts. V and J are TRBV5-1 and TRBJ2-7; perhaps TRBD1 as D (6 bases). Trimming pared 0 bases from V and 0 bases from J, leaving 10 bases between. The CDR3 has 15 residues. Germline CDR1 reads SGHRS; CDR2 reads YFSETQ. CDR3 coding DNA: TGCGCCAGCAGCTTGGCGACAGGACCCTCCTACGAGCAGTACTTC. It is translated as CASSLATGPSYEQYF.

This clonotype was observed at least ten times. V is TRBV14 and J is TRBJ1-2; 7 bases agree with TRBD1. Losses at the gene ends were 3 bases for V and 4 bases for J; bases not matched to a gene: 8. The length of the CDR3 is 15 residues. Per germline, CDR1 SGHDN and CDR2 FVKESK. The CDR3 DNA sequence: TGTGCCAGCAGCCAGGGACAGCTGCTCGGCTATGGCTACACCTTC. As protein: CASSQGQLLGYGYTF.

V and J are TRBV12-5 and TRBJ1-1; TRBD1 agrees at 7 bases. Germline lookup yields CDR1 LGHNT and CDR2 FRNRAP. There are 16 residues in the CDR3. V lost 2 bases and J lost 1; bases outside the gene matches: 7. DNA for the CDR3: TGTGCTAGTGGTTTGACAGCCGGGACAGCGAACACTGAAGCTTTCTTT. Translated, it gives CASGLTAGTANTEAFF.

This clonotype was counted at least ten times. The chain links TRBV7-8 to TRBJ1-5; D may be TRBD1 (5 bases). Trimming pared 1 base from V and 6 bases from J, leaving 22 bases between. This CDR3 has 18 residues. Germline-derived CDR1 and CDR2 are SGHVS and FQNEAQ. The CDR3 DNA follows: TGTGCCAGCAGCTTAGTACCCGTGGACAACCGAGGTCGTCAGCCCCAGCATTTT. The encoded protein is CASSLVPVDNRGRQPQHF.

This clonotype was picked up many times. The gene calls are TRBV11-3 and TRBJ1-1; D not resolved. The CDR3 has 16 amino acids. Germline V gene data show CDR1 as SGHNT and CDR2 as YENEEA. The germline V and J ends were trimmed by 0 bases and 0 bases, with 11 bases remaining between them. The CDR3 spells CASSLEPGSMNTEAFF. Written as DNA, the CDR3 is TGTGCCAGCAGCTTAGAGCCGGGAAGCATGAACACTGAAGCTTTCTTT.

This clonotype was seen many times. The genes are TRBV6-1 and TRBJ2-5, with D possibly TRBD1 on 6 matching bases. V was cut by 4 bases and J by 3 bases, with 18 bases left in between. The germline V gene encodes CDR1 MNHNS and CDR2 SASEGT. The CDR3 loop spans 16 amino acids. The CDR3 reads CASSGGRGVGEETQYF. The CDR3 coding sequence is TGTGCCAGCAGTGGAGGCAGGGGAGTAGGAGAAGAGACCCAGTACTTC.